This TCR beta chain is from a study of radiation and T cells in renal cell carcinoma. Comment on this clone: As yet, its antigen is unknown.

Produced via immunoSEQ multiplex PCR; TCRdb's table is partial and in-frame only. The profile shows tens of thousands of clones, roughly 84% of them singletons. From germline, CDR1 is MNHNS and CDR2 SASEGT. This CDR3 spans 15 amino acids. The V gene lost 2 bases and the J gene lost 4 bases, with 14 bases spanning the gap. Described time point: baseline pretreatment blood. Specified treatment: 15 Gy SBRT to primary tumor, nephrectomy 4 weeks later. Serial blood draws occurred at baseline and 2 and 4 weeks post-SBRT. The patient's renal cell carcinoma had clear cell pathology. General study findings and limits: Top tumor clonotypes rose in blood 2 weeks post-radiation, then contracted.

The chain combines TRBV6-1 with TRBJ1-2, with a weak D call TRBD1 (6 bases). Sample: blood, taken from a patient whose treatment included radiotherapy and nephrectomy. The clonotype was recovered from a woman in her sixties or seventies with renal cell carcinoma. CDR3 residues: CASSEPQGRGYGYTF. Written as DNA, the CDR3 is TGTGCCAGCAGTGAACCACAGGGTCGCGGCTATGGCTACACCTTC.